Below are 3 T cell receptor beta chains sequenced from a single sample in a study of vaccination effects on CD4 cells after COVID-19 (dated 2022 in TCRdb). The antigens these receptors bind are not known. The method behind the library was the immunoSEQ multiplex PCR assay. TCRdb took over this immuneACCESS table, retaining in-frame rearrangements with V and J assigned. Such tables are incomplete; in checked studies, under half of the missing clones stem from an unresolved V gene, and the remainder is unexplained. The sample table lists 30,000 to 35,000 clones, around 80% of them with a count of one. 6.5% to 7.5% of the sample belongs to the ten largest clones. After less than eleven days of culture, CD4+ T cells were isolated with the EasySep CD4+ T cell isolation kit. Convalescent patients had PCR-confirmed SARS-CoV-2 infection between March and December 2020, before Alpha, Beta and Delta variants emerged in the United States. Participants received two doses of either the BNT162b2 or the mRNA-1273 mRNA SARS-CoV-2 vaccine.

Sequences were derived from CD4+ T cells from PBMCs cultured without peptide, sampled after COVID-19 vaccination. Every receptor here comes from a human donor who had a prior SARS-CoV-2 infection.

The chain links TRBV18 to TRBJ1-4, with 8 bases lining up with TRBD1. With V trimmed by 0 bases and J by 8 bases, 8 bases remained unmatched. The CDR3 consists of 16 residues. Germline V gene data show CDR1 as KGHSH and CDR2 as LQKENI. The CDR3 coding sequence is TGTGCCAGCTCACCACCCCAGACAGGGGTAGGAGAAAAACTGTTTTTT. This gives the protein CASSPPQTGVGEKLFF.

This clone was detected only a few times. This chain links TRBV7-3 with TRBJ2-7; TRBD1 matches 7 bases. V dropped 4 bases and J dropped 8; count of bases not matched to a gene: 11. The CDR3 consists of 14 residues. In germline, CDR1 is SGHTA, CDR2 FQGTGA. The CDR3 nucleotides are TGTGCCAGCAGCTCCGGGACAGCAATCAGCAAGCAGTACTTC. This codes for CASSSGTAISKQYF. Filled out from reference TRBV7-3 and TRBJ2-7, the complete variable domain reads GAGVSQTPSNKVTEKGKYVELRCDPISGHTALYWYRQSLGQGPEFLIYFQGTGAADDSGLPNDRFFAVRPEGSVSTLKIQRTERGDSAVYLCASSSGTAISKQYFGPGTRLTVT.

This clone was counted between two and nine times. The rearrangement uses TRBV11-2 and TRBJ1-2, with 8 bases fitting TRBD1. Germline V CDR1 and CDR2: SGHAT, FQNNGV. The length of the CDR3 is 16 residues. V shed 0 bases and J 5 bases; nucleotides not matched to a gene: 8. This CDR3 reads CASSLDGGTGGYGYTF. The CDR3 DNA is TGTGCCAGCAGCTTAGATGGAGGGACAGGAGGATATGGCTACACCTTC.